This T cell receptor (beta chain) is drawn from a study of T cell repertoires in cytomegalovirus infection. Study-wide results and caveats: In two of eight donors, the top clonotype was HLA-C-restricted CMV-specific.

To note about this clonotype: Antigen specificity is unknown.

V lost 2 bases, J lost 5 bases, and 7 bases stayed unmatched. This CDR3 has 15 residues. TCRdb reprocessed the reads with MiXCR, giving one entry per CDR3 protein. The sample lists under 95,000 distinct CDR3 sequences, roughly 44% occurring once. The sequencing here drew on CD8+ T cells from cultured PBMCs, taken from culture after CMV antigen stimulation. The chain links TRBV12-3 or TRBV12-4 to TRBJ2-5; 8 nucleotides match TRBD2. The receptor was isolated from a human donor in good health (CMV status not recorded). Some clones in this sample may be carry-over from other donors' samples. DNA of the CDR3: TGTGCCAGCAGTTTATCACTAGCGGATATTGAGACCCAGTACTTC. Translating gives CASSLSLADIETQYF.